This T cell receptor (beta chain) was profiled in a study of T cell responses to AZD1222 COVID-19 vaccine. Study details: Investigators merged groups given second doses at roughly 4 or roughly 12 weeks.

V lost 5 bases to trimming and J lost 6 bases, with 11 bases between them. The CDR3 spans 12 residues. Germline V lookup: CDR1 MNHEY, CDR2 SVGEGT. Study-level findings and limits: Samples come after the peak T cell response, not at day 14.

With respect to this clone: Antigen unknown.

The data were produced by immunoSEQ multiplex PCR, yet TCRdb's version contains in-frame clones alone and is incomplete. This sample has around 100,000 clones; around 84% occur once, and the top ten carry 1.2% to 1.5%. The source is an adult in good health. The sample was peripheral blood, taken on day 0 of AZD1222 vaccination. The chain has TRBV6-2 or TRBV6-3 and TRBJ2-7; D unresolved. CDR3 in amino acids: CASSNNLGEQYF. The CDR3 bases are TGTGCCAGCAGTAACAACTTGGGCGAGCAGTACTTC.